This entry concerns a single TCR beta chain. The protocol was immunoSEQ multiplex PCR, while the TCRdb copy is restricted to in-frame clones and leaves out a portion. The table shows 25,000 to 30,000 clones, with 60% to 85% occurring only once. The sort gate was single viable CD3+CD4+CD8-CD45RO+ cells for memory CD4+ T cells. This entry comes from a study of memory CD4+ T cells and cytomegalovirus serostatus. The overall study: Donors were healthy Belgian adults, 9 CMV seropositive and about 24 seronegative.

Germline CDR1 and CDR2: GTSNPN and SVGIG (reference sequence). J was trimmed by 9 bases and V by 4 bases; bases with no gene match: 20. The CDR3 is 16 amino acids. The chain joins TRBV30 to TRBJ1-1; 7 nucleotides line up with TRBD1. The clonotype comes from an adult in good health and CMV-seronegative. The sample was memory CD4+ T cells from blood. DNA for the CDR3: TGTGCCTGGACCTCGGAAATCGGGACAGTGATAAAGCAAGCTTTCTTT. Protein sequence: CAWTSEIGTVIKQAFF.